The 29 T cell receptor beta chains given below trace back to one sample, sequenced in a study of CD8 T cells in acute hepatitis C reinfection. This sample's time point: naive CD8 control sorted from an acute-time-point sample. TCRdb keeps only in-frame clones here, not all; method: immunoSEQ multiplex PCR. The sample lists 30,000 to 40,000 clones; approximately 90% were seen once. Sequencing was done on a sample of naive CD8+ T cells from PBMCs. The receptor set was obtained from a man aged 30 to 45 with chronic hepatitis C.

This clone was recorded only once. The chain's CDR3 is CATSTRGDWETQYF. Written as DNA, the CDR3 is TGTGCCACCAGCACTCGAGGGGATTGGGAGACCCAGTACTTC. The gene calls are TRBV15 and TRBJ2-5; TRBD1 or TRBD2 may be the D gene (5 bases each). The CDR3 length is 14 residues. CDR1 is LNHNV, CDR2 YYDKDF, per germline (reference sequence). Between the trimmed V and J ends, which lost 4 bases and 5 bases, there was a span of 14 bases. Drawing the rest from reference TRBV15 and TRBJ2-5, the complete variable domain is DAMVIQNPRYQVTQFGKPVTLSCSQTLNHNVMYWYQQKSSQAPKLLFHYYDKDFNNEADTPDNFQSRRPNTSFCFLDIRSPGLGDTAMYLCATSTRGDWETQYFGPGTRLLVL.

The chain is built from TRBV7-2 and TRBJ2-1; TRBD1 or TRBD2 may be the D gene (5 bases each). The CDR3 extends over 19 amino acids. Trimming removed 0 bases at V and 3 bases at J, with 21 bases between. Germline CDR1 is SGHTA and CDR2 is FQGNSA. DNA of the CDR3: TGTGCCAGCAGCTTAGCCCTTACACTAGGGGCGCGCAGCTACAATGAGCAGTTCTTC. This sequence encodes CASSLALTLGARSYNEQFF.

The chain combines TRBV7-8 with TRBJ2-5; 13 nucleotides align to TRBD2. The J call could be wrong; TRBJ2-7 is a better fit for the DNA end. This CDR3 comprises 16 residues. Per germline, CDR1 SGHVS and CDR2 FQNEAQ. Written as DNA, the CDR3 is TGTGCCAGCAGCATCGGGACTAGCGGGACGAATTACGAGCAGTACTTC. It encodes CASSIGTSGTNYEQYF.

The chain links TRBV11-2 to TRBJ2-1; TRBD2 might be the D (6 bases). The CDR3 consists of 18 residues. Trimming took 5 bases from V and 7 from J, leaving 27 bases between them. From germline, CDR1 is SGHAT and CDR2 FQNNGV. The CDR3 DNA reads TGTGCCAGCAGCGACCGTATACCTCTAGCGAATCCTTGGAATGAGCAGTTCTTC. This codes for CASSDRIPLANPWNEQFF.

The rearrangement joins TRBV5-1 to TRBJ2-1; TRBD1 matches 7 bases. CDR1 and CDR2 (germline): SGHRS, YFSETQ. V was pared by 3 bases and J by 9 bases, with 9 bases of the junction left unmatched. The CDR3 has 14 residues. The CDR3 sequence is CASSSLTGIGEQFF. The CDR3 nucleotides read TGCGCCAGCAGCTCGCTGACAGGGATCGGTGAGCAGTTCTTC.

V and J are TRBV7-9 and TRBJ2-1; a possible D gene is TRBD2 (6 bases). The CDR3 spans 15 residues. Germline CDR1 SEHNR, CDR2 FQNEAQ (reference sequence). V lost 5 bases and J 3 bases, leaving 14 bases between the germline ends. The CDR3: CASSPPTSFYNEQFF. As DNA, the CDR3 is TGTGCCAGCAGCCCGCCGACTAGTTTCTACAATGAGCAGTTCTTC.

The chain carries TRBV7-8 and TRBJ2-3; a weak D match, TRBD2 (6 bases). CDR1 and CDR2 from the germline V gene are SGHVS and FQNEAQ. This CDR3 has 14 residues. Trimming cost V 5 bases and J 0 bases, with 9 bases left between them. The CDR3 region is CASSPGTSTDTQYF. CDR3 sequence (DNA): TGTGCCAGCAGCCCGGGGACTAGCACAGATACGCAGTATTTT.

This clone was counted between two and nine times. The rearrangement links TRBV5-5 to TRBJ2-7; D tentatively fits TRBD1 or TRBD2 (5 bases each). CDR3 length: 15 residues. CDR1 is SGHKS and CDR2 is YYEKEE in the germline V gene (reference sequence). Trimming cost V 4 bases and J 7 bases, with 21 bases left between them. The chain's CDR3 is CASSPNQAFWGEQYF. The DNA for the CDR3 is TGTGCCAGCAGCCCCAATCAGGCGTTCTGGGGGGAGCAGTACTTC.

The chain links TRBV4-1 to TRBJ1-6, with 8 bases that match TRBD1. The germline gives CDR1 MGHRA, CDR2 YSYEKL. The trim removed 4 bases at V and 9 bases at J, leaving 5 bases unmatched. This CDR3 spans 14 amino acids. Here the CDR3 DNA reads TGCGCCAGCAGCCCAACAGGGGGAAGTTCACCCCTCCACTTT. Translation: CASSPTGGSSPLHF.

The chain couples TRBV4-2 to TRBJ1-1; possibly TRBD1 for D (6 bases). The CDR3 sequence is 17 residues long. V gave up 0 bases and J gave up 4 bases, with 18 bases separating them. CDR1 and CDR2 (germline): LGHNA, YNFKEQ. As DNA, the CDR3 is TGTGCCAGCAGCCAAGATCCCCCACAGGGAGGGTGCACTGAAGCTTTCTTT. It codes for CASSQDPPQGGCTEAFF.

The chain joins TRBV11-2 to TRBJ1-1, with D perhaps matching TRBD1 (5 bases). The CDR3 loop spans 13 amino acids. Trimming took 3 bases from V and 4 from J, leaving 9 bases between them. In germline, CDR1 is SGHAT, CDR2 FQNNGV. The CDR3: CASSFQGSTEAFF. Written as DNA, the CDR3 is TGTGCCAGCAGCTTTCAGGGTTCCACTGAAGCTTTCTTT.

V and J are TRBV7-8 and TRBJ1-2; unclear D gene. Germline V gene lookup returns CDR1 SGHVS and CDR2 FQNEAQ. The CDR3 is made up of 16 amino acids. V lost 5 bases, J lost 2 bases, and 18 bases lay in between. The CDR3 sequence is CASSQGPRATNYGYTF. The CDR3 nucleotides read TGTGCCAGCAGCCAAGGGCCTCGGGCGACGAACTATGGCTACACCTTC. The complete variable domain, with remaining parts taken from reference TRBV7-8 and TRBJ1-2, reads GAGVSQSPRYKVAKRGQDVALRCDPISGHVSLFWYQQALGQGPEFLTYFQNEAQLDKSGLPSDRFFAERPEGSVSTLKIQRTQQEDSAVYLCASSQGPRATNYGYTFGSGTRLTVV.

The rearrangement uses TRBV15 and TRBJ1-3, with a tentative D call TRBD1 (5 bases). The CDR3 totals 16 residues. Trimming shortened V by 1 base and J by 6 bases, and 16 bases separated the two germline ends. Germline CDR1 reads LNHNV; CDR2 reads YYDKDF (reference sequence). This CDR3 is CATSRVGGGYTNTIYF. The CDR3 DNA reads as TGTGCCACCAGCAGAGTGGGTGGGGGATATACAAACACCATATATTTT.

The chain recombines TRBV7-9 with TRBJ2-7, with 9 bases lining up with TRBD1. Looked up from germline, CDR1 is SEHNR and CDR2 is FQNEAQ (reference sequence). CDR3 length equals 15 residues. Germline trimming cut 5 bases from V and 1 base from J; bases unmatched to any gene: 6. CDR3 bases: TGTGCCAGCAGCGGTGACAGGGGGAGATCCTACGAGCAGTACTTC. Its translation is CASSGDRGRSYEQYF.

The chain joins TRBV4-1 to TRBJ2-7; tentative D call: TRBD1 (5 bases). V shed 4 bases and J shed 3 bases, with 25 bases lying between them. From germline, CDR1 is MGHRA and CDR2 YSYEKL. The CDR3 loop spans 18 amino acids. The DNA for the CDR3 is TGCGCCAGCAGCCCAAATATTCCCGGGCAGGGCACTCGCTACGAGCAGTACTTC. This sequence encodes CASSPNIPGQGTRYEQYF.

The J gene is TRBJ1-1, the V gene TRBV7-9; no firm D call. Looked up from germline, CDR1 is SEHNR and CDR2 is FQNEAQ (reference sequence). The CDR3 has 13 residues. Trimming removed 3 bases from V and 1 base from J, with 6 bases in between. CDR3 in amino acids: CASSFEPNTEAFF. For the CDR3, the DNA is TGTGCCAGCAGCTTTGAGCCGAACACTGAAGCTTTCTTT.

This chain links TRBV16 with TRBJ2-7; D is uncertain. Germline CDR1 and CDR2: KGHSY and FQNENV. The CDR3 spans 14 residues. Trimming removed 2 bases from V and 6 bases from J, with 14 bases in between. The chain's CDR3 is CASSQGWDAVEQYF. The CDR3 region has the DNA TGTGCCAGCAGCCAAGGTTGGGATGCGGTCGAGCAGTACTTC.

In DNA, the CDR3 is TGTGCCAGCAGAACAATGGCGGACAGCACAGATACGCAGTATTTT. This sequence encodes CASRTMADSTDTQYF. V and J are TRBV6-5 and TRBJ2-3; no definite D call. The CDR3 totals 15 residues. In germline, CDR1 is MNHEY, CDR2 SVGAGI. Trimming removed 6 bases at V and 0 bases at J, with 13 bases between.

This chain uses TRBV19 with TRBJ2-3; D ambiguous. The V end lost 5 bases, the J end lost 0 bases, and 15 bases lay between the germline ends. Germline lookup yields CDR1 LNHDA and CDR2 SQIVND (reference sequence). The CDR3 is 16 residues long. The CDR3 region is CASSWSQLFSTDTQYF. The CDR3 DNA is TGTGCCAGTAGTTGGAGTCAGCTTTTTAGCACAGATACGCAGTATTTT.

The chain uses TRBV5-4 and TRBJ1-6; D remains ambiguous. Per the germline V gene, CDR1 is SGHNT and CDR2 is YYREEE (reference sequence). The CDR3 sequence is 14 residues long. V shed 1 base and J shed 9 bases, with 11 bases lying between them. The CDR3 DNA is TGTGCCAGCAGCTTGTCCGGGGAAGGTTCACCCCTCCACTTT. It is translated as CASSLSGEGSPLHF.

This rearrangement joins TRBV18 to TRBJ1-1, with a tentative D call TRBD1 (5 bases). This CDR3 has 15 residues. V lost 2 bases to trimming and J lost 1 base, with 11 bases between them. CDR1 is KGHSH and CDR2 is LQKENI in the germline V gene. The CDR3, as DNA: TGTGCCAGCTCACCAACGAGGGGAAGGAACACTGAAGCTTTCTTT. This translates into CASSPTRGRNTEAFF. Variable domain in full (rest from reference TRBV18 and TRBJ1-1): NAGVMQNPRHLVRRRGQEARLRCSPMKGHSHVYWYRQLPEEGLKFMVYLQKENIIDESGMPKERFSAEFPKEGPSILRIQQVVRGDSAAYFCASSPTRGRNTEAFFGQGTRLTVV.

This chain uses TRBV27 with TRBJ2-1; TRBD2 aligns across 7 bases. V lost 6 bases and J lost 7; bases outside the gene matches: 9. This CDR3 region has 14 residues. CDR1 is MNHEY and CDR2 is SMNVEV in the germline V gene (reference sequence). DNA of the CDR3: TGTGCCAGCAGCCCCCTACTAGCGACGAATGAGCAGTTCTTC. It translates to CASSPLLATNEQFF.

This clone was recorded a few times. The gene calls are TRBV7-9 and TRBJ1-1; possibly TRBD1 for D (6 bases). Per the germline V gene, CDR1 is SEHNR and CDR2 is FQNEAQ (reference sequence). This CDR3 spans 14 amino acids. Trimming removed 5 bases from V and 0 bases from J, with 10 bases in between. CDR3 nucleotide sequence: TGTGCCAGCAGCCCCGGACAGCTGAACACTGAAGCTTTCTTT. It specifies CASSPGQLNTEAFF.

This sequence joins TRBV7-9 and TRBJ1-4; D is perhaps TRBD1 (6 bases). V was pared by 5 bases and J by 0 bases, with 19 bases between. Germline V CDR1 and CDR2: SEHNR, FQNEAQ (reference sequence). CDR3 length: 18 residues. The CDR3 region has the DNA TGTGCCAGCAGCCCCACCAAGGCAAAGGGGGCAACTAATGAAAAACTGTTTTTT. It is translated as CASSPTKAKGATNEKLFF.

The chain links TRBV19 to TRBJ2-1, with D unresolved. The CDR3 contains 13 residues. Per germline, CDR1 LNHDA and CDR2 SQIVND (reference sequence). Trimming took 3 bases from V and 7 from J, leaving 10 bases between them. CDR3 in amino acids: CASSMGFNNEQFF. The CDR3 coding sequence is TGTGCCAGTAGTATGGGTTTTAATAATGAGCAGTTCTTC.

The chain uses TRBV19 and TRBJ1-1; TRBD1 might be the D (5 bases). The germline V and J ends were trimmed by 0 bases and 0 bases, with 17 bases remaining between them. This CDR3 contains 18 residues. Germline assignment: CDR1 LNHDA and CDR2 SQIVND (reference sequence). The CDR3 sequence is CASSIDLPGTWMNTEAFF. The CDR3 coding sequence is TGTGCCAGTAGTATAGATCTTCCGGGGACGTGGATGAACACTGAAGCTTTCTTT.

In regard to this clone: Its ends do not fully match the called genes, so a read error is possible. The chain uses TRBV5-6 and TRBJ1-1; D ambiguous. CDR1 and CDR2 (germline): SGHDT, YYEEEE. The CDR3 runs 14 residues. In DNA, the CDR3 is TGTGCCAGCAGTTTGGGATCGATGAACACTGAAGCTTTCTTT. It codes for CASSLGSMNTEAFF.

The chain combines TRBV9 with TRBJ2-1; D is uncertain. The CDR3 sequence is 13 residues long. Germline CDR1 reads SGDLS; CDR2 reads YYNGEE. V lost 1 base and J 4 bases, leaving 6 bases between the germline ends. The CDR3 loop is CASSVSQYNEQFF. In DNA, the CDR3 is TGTGCCAGCAGCGTAAGCCAGTACAATGAGCAGTTCTTC. Full variable domain (remainder filled in from reference TRBV9 and TRBJ2-1): DSGVTQTPKHLITATGQRVTLRCSPRSGDLSVYWYQQSLDQGLQFLIQYYNGEERAKGNILERFSAQQFPDLHSELNLSSLELGDSALYFCASSVSQYNEQFFGPGTRLTVL.

The V call is TRBV5-4, the J call TRBJ2-2; 13 positions agree with TRBD2. Germline values: CDR1 SGHNT, CDR2 YYREEE (reference sequence). The trim removed 4 bases at V and 4 bases at J, leaving 7 bases unmatched. This CDR3 is built from 17 residues. CDR3 in DNA: TGTGCCAGCAGCGATACTAGCGGGAGGGTGCGCACCGGGGAGCTGTTTTTT. It specifies CASSDTSGRVRTGELFF.